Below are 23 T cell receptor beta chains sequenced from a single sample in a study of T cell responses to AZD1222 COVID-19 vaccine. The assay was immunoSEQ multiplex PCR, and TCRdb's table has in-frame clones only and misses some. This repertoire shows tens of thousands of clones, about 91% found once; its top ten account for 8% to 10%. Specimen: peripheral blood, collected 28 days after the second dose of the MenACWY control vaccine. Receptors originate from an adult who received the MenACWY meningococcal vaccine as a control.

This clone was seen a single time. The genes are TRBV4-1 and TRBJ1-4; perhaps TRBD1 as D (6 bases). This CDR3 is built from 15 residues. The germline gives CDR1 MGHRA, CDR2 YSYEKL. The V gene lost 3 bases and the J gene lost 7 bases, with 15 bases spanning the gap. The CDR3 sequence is CASSQKGETFEKLFF. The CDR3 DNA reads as TGCGCCAGCAGCCAGAAGGGGGAGACCTTTGAAAAACTGTTTTTT.

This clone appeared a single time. In nucleotides, the CDR3 is TGTGCCAGCAGCTCCCCTGCGTGGACTAGCTCTGGAAACACCATATATTTT. It yields the protein CASSSPAWTSSGNTIYF. The J gene is TRBJ1-3, the V gene TRBV7-3; no clear D. The germline V gene has CDR1 SGHTA and CDR2 FQGTGA. The V end was cut by 4 bases, the J end by 0 bases, with 16 bases between. The CDR3 loop spans 17 amino acids. Complete variable domain (other parts from reference TRBV7-3 and TRBJ1-3): GAGVSQTPSNKVTEKGKYVELRCDPISGHTALYWYRQSLGQGPEFLIYFQGTGAADDSGLPNDRFFAVRPEGSVSTLKIQRTERGDSAVYLCASSSPAWTSSGNTIYFGEGSWLTVV.

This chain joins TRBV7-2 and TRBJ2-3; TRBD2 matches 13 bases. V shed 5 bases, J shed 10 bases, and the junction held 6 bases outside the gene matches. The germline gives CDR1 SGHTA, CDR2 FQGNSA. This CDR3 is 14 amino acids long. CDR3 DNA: TGTGCCAGCAGCCGGACTAGCGGGGGTACCCCGCAGTATTTT. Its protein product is CASSRTSGGTPQYF.

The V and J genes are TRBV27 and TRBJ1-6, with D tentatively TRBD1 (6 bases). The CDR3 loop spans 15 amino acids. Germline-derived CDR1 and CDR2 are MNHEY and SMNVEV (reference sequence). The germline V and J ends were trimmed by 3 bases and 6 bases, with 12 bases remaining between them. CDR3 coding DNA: TGTGCCAGCAGTTTCGAGGGACACAGTAATTCACCCCTCCACTTT. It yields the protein CASSFEGHSNSPLHF.

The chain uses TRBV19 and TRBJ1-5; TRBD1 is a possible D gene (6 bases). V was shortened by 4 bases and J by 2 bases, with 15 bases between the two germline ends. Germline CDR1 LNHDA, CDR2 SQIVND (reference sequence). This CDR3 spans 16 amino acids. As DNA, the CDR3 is TGTGCCAGTAGTACGGAGGGGGTATGGGGCAATCAGCCCCAGCATTTT. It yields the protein CASSTEGVWGNQPQHF. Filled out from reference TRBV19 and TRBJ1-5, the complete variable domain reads DGGITQSPKYLFRKEGQNVTLSCEQNLNHDAMYWYRQDPGQGLRLIYYSQIVNDFQKGDIAEGYSVSREKKESFPLTVTSAQKNPTAFYLCASSTEGVWGNQPQHFGDGTRLSIL.

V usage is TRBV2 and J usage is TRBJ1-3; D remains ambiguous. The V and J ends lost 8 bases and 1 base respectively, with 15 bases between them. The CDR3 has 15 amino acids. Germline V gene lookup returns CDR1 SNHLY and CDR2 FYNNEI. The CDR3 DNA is TGTGCCAGCCGGCCCACAGATTTTTCTGGAAACACCATATATTTT. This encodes CASRPTDFSGNTIYF.

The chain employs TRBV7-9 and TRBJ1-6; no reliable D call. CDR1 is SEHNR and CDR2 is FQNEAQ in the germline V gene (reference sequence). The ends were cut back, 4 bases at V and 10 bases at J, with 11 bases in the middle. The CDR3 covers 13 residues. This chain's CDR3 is CASSSTLESPLHF. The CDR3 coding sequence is TGTGCCAGCAGCTCTACGTTGGAATCACCCCTCCACTTT.

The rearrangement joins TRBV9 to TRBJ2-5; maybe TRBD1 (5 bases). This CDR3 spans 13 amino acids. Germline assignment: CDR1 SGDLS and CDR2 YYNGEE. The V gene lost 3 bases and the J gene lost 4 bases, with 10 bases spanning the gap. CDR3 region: CASSARVLETQYF. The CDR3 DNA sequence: TGTGCCAGCAGCGCCAGGGTTCTAGAGACCCAGTACTTC.

For the CDR3, the DNA is TGTGCCAGCAGCCAAGGGGGGGGGATGGCAGATACGCAGTATTTT. Its protein product is CASSQGGGMADTQYF. The chain recombines TRBV3-1 (or the pseudogene TRBV3-2) with TRBJ2-3; 7 bases map to TRBD2. Germline V gene sequence: CDR1 LGHDT, CDR2 YNNKEL (reference sequence). J lost 4 bases, V lost 1 base, and 5 bases had no gene match. The CDR3 extends over 15 amino acids.

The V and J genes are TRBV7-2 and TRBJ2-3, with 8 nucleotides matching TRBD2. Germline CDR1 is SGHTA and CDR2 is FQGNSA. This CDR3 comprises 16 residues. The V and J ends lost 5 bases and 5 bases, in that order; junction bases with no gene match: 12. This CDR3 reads CASSPSWRGAGDTQYF. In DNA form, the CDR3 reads TGTGCCAGCAGCCCTAGTTGGCGGGGGGCTGGAGATACGCAGTATTTT.

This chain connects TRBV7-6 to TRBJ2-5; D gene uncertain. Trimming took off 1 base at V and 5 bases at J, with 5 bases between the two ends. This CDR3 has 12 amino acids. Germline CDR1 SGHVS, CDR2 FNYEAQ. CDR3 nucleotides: TGTGCCAGCAGCTTAGATGGGGAGACCCAGTACTTC. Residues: CASSLDGETQYF.

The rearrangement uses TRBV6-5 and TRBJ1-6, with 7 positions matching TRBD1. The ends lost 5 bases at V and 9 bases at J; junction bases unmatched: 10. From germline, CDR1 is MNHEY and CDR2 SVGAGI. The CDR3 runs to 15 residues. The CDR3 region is CASSTRQGSRSPLHF. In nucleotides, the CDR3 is TGTGCCAGCAGTACCCGACAGGGATCGCGTTCACCCCTCCACTTT.

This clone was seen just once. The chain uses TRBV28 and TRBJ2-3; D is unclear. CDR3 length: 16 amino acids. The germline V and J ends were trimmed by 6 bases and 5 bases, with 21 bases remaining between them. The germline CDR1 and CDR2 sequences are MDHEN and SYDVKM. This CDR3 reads CASRTNGYQAGDTQYF. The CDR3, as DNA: TGTGCCAGCAGAACTAACGGCTACCAAGCAGGAGATACGCAGTATTTT.

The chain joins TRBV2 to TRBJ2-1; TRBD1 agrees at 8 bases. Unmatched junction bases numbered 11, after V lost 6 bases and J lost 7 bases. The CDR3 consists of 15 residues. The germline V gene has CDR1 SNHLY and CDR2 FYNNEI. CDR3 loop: CASRPGQVPVNEQFF. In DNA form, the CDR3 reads TGTGCCAGCAGGCCGGGACAGGTCCCAGTGAATGAGCAGTTCTTC.

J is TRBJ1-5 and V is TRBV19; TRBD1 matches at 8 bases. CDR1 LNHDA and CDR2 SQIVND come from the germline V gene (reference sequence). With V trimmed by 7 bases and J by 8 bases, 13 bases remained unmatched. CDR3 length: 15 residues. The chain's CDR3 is CASTQTRTGREPQHF. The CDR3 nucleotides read TGTGCCAGTACCCAAACAAGGACAGGGCGGGAGCCCCAGCATTTT.

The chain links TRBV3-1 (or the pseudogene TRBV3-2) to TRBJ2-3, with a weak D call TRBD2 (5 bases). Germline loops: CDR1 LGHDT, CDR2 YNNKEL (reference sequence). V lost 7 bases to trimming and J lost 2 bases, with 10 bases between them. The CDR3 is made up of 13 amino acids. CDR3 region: CASTPRDTDTQYF. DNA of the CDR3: TGTGCCAGCACCCCGAGGGACACAGATACGCAGTATTTT.

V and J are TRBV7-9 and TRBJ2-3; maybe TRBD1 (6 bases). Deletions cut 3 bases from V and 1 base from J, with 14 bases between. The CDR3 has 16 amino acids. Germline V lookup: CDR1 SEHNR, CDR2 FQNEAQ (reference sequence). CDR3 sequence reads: CASSFGQPAGTDTQYF. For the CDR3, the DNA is TGTGCCAGCAGCTTCGGACAGCCGGCGGGCACAGATACGCAGTATTTT.

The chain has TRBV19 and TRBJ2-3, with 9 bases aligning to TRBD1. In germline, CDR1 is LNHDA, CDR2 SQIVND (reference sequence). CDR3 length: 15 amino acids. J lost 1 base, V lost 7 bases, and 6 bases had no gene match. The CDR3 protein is CASKQGAGRTDTQYF. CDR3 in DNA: TGTGCCAGTAAACAGGGGGCCGGTCGCACAGATACGCAGTATTTT.

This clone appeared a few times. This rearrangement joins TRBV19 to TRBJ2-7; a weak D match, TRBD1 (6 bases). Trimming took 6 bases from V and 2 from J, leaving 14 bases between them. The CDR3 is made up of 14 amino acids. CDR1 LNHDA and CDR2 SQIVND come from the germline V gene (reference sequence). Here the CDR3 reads CASRAPGQTYEQYF. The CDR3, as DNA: TGTGCCAGTAGGGCACCGGGACAAACCTACGAGCAGTACTTC.

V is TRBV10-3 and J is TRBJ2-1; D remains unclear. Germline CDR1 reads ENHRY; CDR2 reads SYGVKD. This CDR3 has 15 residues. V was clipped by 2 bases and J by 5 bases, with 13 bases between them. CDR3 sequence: CAISEGPVNNNEQFF. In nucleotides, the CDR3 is TGTGCCATCAGTGAGGGGCCAGTGAATAACAATGAGCAGTTCTTC.

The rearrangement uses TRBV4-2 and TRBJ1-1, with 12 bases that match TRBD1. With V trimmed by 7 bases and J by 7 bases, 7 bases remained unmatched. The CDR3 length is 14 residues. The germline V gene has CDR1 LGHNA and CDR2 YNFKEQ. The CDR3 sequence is CASTPGQGAGEAFF. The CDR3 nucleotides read TGTGCCAGCACGCCGGGACAGGGGGCCGGTGAAGCTTTCTTT.

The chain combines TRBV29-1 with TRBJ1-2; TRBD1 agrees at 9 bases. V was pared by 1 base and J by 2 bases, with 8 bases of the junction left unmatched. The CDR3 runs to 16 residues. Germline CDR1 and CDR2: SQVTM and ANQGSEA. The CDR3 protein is CSVEGGRGQGNYGYTF. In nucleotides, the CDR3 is TGCAGCGTTGAAGGTGGGCGTGGACAGGGGAACTATGGCTACACCTTC.

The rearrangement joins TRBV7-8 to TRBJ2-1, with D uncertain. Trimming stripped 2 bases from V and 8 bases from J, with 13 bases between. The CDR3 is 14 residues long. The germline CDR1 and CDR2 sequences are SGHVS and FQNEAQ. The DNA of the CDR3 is TGTGCCAGCAGCTTAACTACTCGAAACTATGAGCAGTTCTTC. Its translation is CASSLTTRNYEQFF.